The 3 T cell receptor beta chains below all came from one sample that was sequenced in a study of spatial heterogeneity in lung cancer. In TCRdb, the 5' RACE reads were re-called with MiXCR into one record per CDR3 protein. The sample includes some 41,000 distinct CDR3 sequences, approximately 22% of them seen just once. Time point given: blood at routine non-recurrence follow-up after resection. Source: PBMCs, taken at follow-up. The receptor set was obtained from a female donor with early-stage non-small cell lung cancer.

The V call is TRBV7-6, the J call TRBJ2-7; TRBD2 matches at 12 bases. Per germline, CDR1 SGHVS and CDR2 FNYEAQ. The CDR3 runs 16 residues. The junction had 3 bases not matched to a gene; V was cut back by 1 base and J by 2 bases. The DNA of the CDR3 is TGTGCCAGCAGCTTAGACCCTAGCGGGAGGGCCTACGAGCAGTACTTC. Translating it yields CASSLDPSGRAYEQYF.

The V call is TRBV5-1, the J call TRBJ2-5; D is perhaps TRBD2 (5 bases). The CDR3 is 15 amino acids. Germline CDR1 SGHRS, CDR2 YFSETQ. V dropped 0 bases and J dropped 2 bases, with 11 bases sitting between them. CDR3 coding DNA: TGCGCCAGCAGCTTGGACTCGGGGTTACAAGAGACCCAGTACTTC. As protein: CASSLDSGLQETQYF.

This clonotype was recorded many times. At one end, the junction sequence differs from germline, possibly due to a read error. The rearrangement uses TRBV5-1 and TRBJ2-2, with D possibly being TRBD1 (6 bases). Germline CDR1 and CDR2: SGHRS and YFSETQ. The CDR3 length is 14 residues. Here the CDR3 reads CASSLGQNTGELFF. The CDR3 bases are TGTGCCAGCAGCTTGGGACAGAACACCGGGGAGCTGTTTTTT.